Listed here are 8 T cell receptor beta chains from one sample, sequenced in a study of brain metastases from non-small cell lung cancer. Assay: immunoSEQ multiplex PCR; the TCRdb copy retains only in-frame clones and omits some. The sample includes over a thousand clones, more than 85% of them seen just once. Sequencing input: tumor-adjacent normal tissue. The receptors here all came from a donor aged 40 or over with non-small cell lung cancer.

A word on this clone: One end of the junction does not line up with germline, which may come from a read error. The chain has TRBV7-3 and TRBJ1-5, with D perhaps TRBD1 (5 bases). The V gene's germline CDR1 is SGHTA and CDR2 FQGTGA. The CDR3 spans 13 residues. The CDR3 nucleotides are TGTGCCAACAGCCTACAGGACGGTCAGCCCCAGCATTTT. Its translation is CANSLQDGQPQHF.

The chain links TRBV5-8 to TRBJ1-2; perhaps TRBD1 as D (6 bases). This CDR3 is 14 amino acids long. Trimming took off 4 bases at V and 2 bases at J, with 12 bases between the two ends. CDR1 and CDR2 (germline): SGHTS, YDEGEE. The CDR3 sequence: CASSQRTENYGYTF. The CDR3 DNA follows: TGTGCCAGCAGCCAGAGGACAGAAAACTATGGCTACACCTTC.

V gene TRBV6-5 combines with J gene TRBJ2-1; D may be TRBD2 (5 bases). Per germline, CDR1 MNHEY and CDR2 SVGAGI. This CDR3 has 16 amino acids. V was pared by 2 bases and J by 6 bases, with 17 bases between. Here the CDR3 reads CASSYVFFGGGNEQFF. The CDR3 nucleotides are TGTGCCAGCAGTTACGTGTTTTTTGGTGGAGGCAATGAGCAGTTCTTC.

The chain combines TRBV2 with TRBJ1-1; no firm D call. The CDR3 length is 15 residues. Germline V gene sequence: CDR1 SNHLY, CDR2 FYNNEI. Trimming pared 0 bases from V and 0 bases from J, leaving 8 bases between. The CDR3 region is CASSEAELLNTEAFF. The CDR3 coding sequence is TGTGCCAGCAGTGAAGCAGAACTCCTGAACACTGAAGCTTTCTTT.

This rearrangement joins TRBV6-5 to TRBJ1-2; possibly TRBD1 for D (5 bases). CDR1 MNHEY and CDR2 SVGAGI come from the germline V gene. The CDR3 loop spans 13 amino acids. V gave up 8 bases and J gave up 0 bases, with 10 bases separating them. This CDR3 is CASGGEANYGYTF. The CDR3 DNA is TGTGCCAGCGGAGGGGAAGCTAACTATGGCTACACCTTC.

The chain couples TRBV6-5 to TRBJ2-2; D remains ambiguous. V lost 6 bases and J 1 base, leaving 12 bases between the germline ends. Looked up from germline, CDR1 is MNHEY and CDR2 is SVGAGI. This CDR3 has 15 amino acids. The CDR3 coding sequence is TGTGCCAGCAGCCCCAGGAGCGTGAACACCGGGGAGCTGTTTTTT. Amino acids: CASSPRSVNTGELFF.

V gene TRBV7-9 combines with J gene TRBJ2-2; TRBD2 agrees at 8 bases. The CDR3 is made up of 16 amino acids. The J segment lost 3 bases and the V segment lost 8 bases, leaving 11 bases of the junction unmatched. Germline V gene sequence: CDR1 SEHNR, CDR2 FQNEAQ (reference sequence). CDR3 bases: TGTGCCAGCCCACGTAGCGGGACCGCTCACACCGGGGAGCTGTTTTTT. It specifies CASPRSGTAHTGELFF.

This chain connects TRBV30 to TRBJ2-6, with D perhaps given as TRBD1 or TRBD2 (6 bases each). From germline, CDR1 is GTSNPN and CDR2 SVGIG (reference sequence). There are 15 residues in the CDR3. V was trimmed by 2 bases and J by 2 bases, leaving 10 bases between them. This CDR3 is CAWSSGATGANVLTF. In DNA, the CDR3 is TGTGCCTGGAGTTCGGGGGCAACTGGGGCCAACGTCCTGACTTTC.